A single sample is the source of the 10 T cell receptor beta chains below, sequenced in a study of blood T cell repertoires in COVID-19. Profiling relied on immunoSEQ multiplex PCR, and the TCRdb table lists in-frame clones only, not all of them. This sample has more than 150,000 clones, with roughly 82% found just once. Input material: peripheral blood. These receptors were taken from a woman aged 45-65 years with acute or convalescent COVID-19.

The chain combines TRBV7-2 with TRBJ2-3, with TRBD1 identical over 7 bases. V shed 1 base and J 2 bases; nucleotides not matched to a gene: 12. The length of the CDR3 is 18 residues. The germline CDR1 and CDR2 sequences are SGHTA and FQGNSA. CDR3 sequence reads: CASSLVWTGLKNTDTQYF. DNA for the CDR3: TGTGCCAGCAGCTTAGTTTGGACAGGACTTAAGAACACAGATACGCAGTATTTT.

The chain employs TRBV28 and TRBJ1-5, with D unclear. The germline V gene has CDR1 MDHEN and CDR2 SYDVKM. Trimming took 5 bases from V and 5 from J, leaving 10 bases between them. This CDR3 region has 13 residues. The CDR3 nucleotides read TGTGCCAGCAGTAACACAGTCTATCAGCCCCAGCATTTT. Translation: CASSNTVYQPQHF.

The chain carries TRBV29-1 and TRBJ1-1; TRBD1 matches at 9 bases. The CDR3 runs 12 residues. The V gene end was trimmed by 4 bases and the J gene end by 6 bases; junction bases not matched to a gene: 3. Germline V CDR1 and CDR2: SQVTM, ANQGSEA. This chain's CDR3 is CSVGTGVSEAFF. The DNA of the CDR3 is TGCAGCGTTGGGACAGGGGTCTCTGAAGCTTTCTTT.

This chain links TRBV27 with TRBJ2-7, with D perhaps matching TRBD1 (6 bases). CDR1 is MNHEY, CDR2 SMNVEV, per germline (reference sequence). Trimming left V 6 bases short and J 0 bases short, with 12 bases between. This CDR3 has 14 amino acids. The chain's CDR3 is CASRASDSSYEQYF. The CDR3 DNA reads as TGTGCCAGCAGAGCCTCGGACAGCTCCTACGAGCAGTACTTC.

The V gene is TRBV5-8, the J gene TRBJ2-7; TRBD2 is a possible D gene (6 bases). This CDR3 comprises 15 residues. V lost 0 bases, J lost 6 bases, and 16 bases lay in between. Germline V gives CDR1 SGHTS, CDR2 YDEGEE. The chain's CDR3 is CASSLETLGTLEQYF. CDR3 in DNA: TGTGCCAGCAGCTTGGAAACGTTGGGGACTCTCGAGCAGTACTTC.

This chain joins TRBV6-6 and TRBJ2-7, with 11 bases that match TRBD1. The CDR3 has 15 residues. Germline values: CDR1 MNHNY, CDR2 SVGAGI (reference sequence). V lost 1 base and J lost 5; bases outside the gene matches: 4. The CDR3 spells CASSYYRTGGDEQYF. CDR3 bases: TGTGCCAGCAGTTACTATCGGACAGGGGGCGACGAGCAGTACTTC.

The chain links TRBV6-4 to TRBJ1-6; TRBD1 agrees at 9 bases. CDR1 is MRHNA, CDR2 SNTAGT, per germline. This CDR3 contains 14 residues. With V trimmed by 4 bases and J by 7 bases, 2 bases remained unmatched. The CDR3 DNA follows: TGTGCCAGCAGTGCGGGACAGGGAAATTCACCCCTCCACTTT. Translation: CASSAGQGNSPLHF.

The V gene is TRBV5-5, the J gene TRBJ1-2, with D maybe TRBD1 (6 bases). The CDR3 has 13 residues. CDR1 SGHKS and CDR2 YYEKEE come from the germline V gene (reference sequence). The V end was cut by 1 base, the J end by 3 bases, with 7 bases between. The CDR3 DNA reads TGTGCCAGCAGCTTGTCAGGGGACTATGGCTACACCTTC. It is translated as CASSLSGDYGYTF. The full variable domain, completed using reference TRBV5-5 and TRBJ1-2, is DAGVTQSPTHLIKTRGQQVTLRCSPISGHKSVSWYQQVLGQGPQFIFQYYEKEERGRGNFPDRFSARQFPNYSSELNVNALLLGDSALYLCASSLSGDYGYTFGSGTRLTVV.

The chain joins TRBV10-2 to TRBJ2-3, with D tentatively TRBD1 (5 bases). Germline V CDR1 and CDR2: WSHSY, SAAADI. V was trimmed by 6 bases and J by 0 bases, leaving 10 bases between them. This CDR3 contains 14 residues. Here the CDR3 DNA reads TGCGCCAGCAGGACAGAGACTAGCACAGATACGCAGTATTTT. Encoded protein: CASRTETSTDTQYF.

The gene calls are TRBV7-8 and TRBJ2-4; D gene uncertain. With 3 bases removed from V and 0 bases from J, the gap between germline ends came to 12 bases. CDR1 SGHVS and CDR2 FQNEAQ come from the germline V gene. The CDR3 totals 16 residues. CDR3 residues: CASSFGQNLAKNIQYF. The CDR3 coding sequence is TGTGCCAGCAGCTTTGGGCAGAATCTAGCCAAAAACATTCAGTACTTC.